Detailed here is one T cell receptor beta chain. The sample belongs to a study of OX40 agonist ivuxolimab in advanced cancers. Some clones are missing from TCRdb's copy, which holds only in-frame ones; the method was immunoSEQ multiplex PCR. Of around 60,000 clones listed, 85% to 95% are singletons. The CDR3 sequence is 14 residues long. Trimming removed 1 base at V and 4 bases at J, with 10 bases between. Per the germline V gene, CDR1 is SGHAT and CDR2 is FQNNGV. This sample comprised CD4+ or CD8+ T cells sorted from blood, obtained in a trial of the OX40 agonist ivuxolimab. V gene TRBV11-2 combines with J gene TRBJ1-1; D gene uncertain. This TCR derives from an adult with an advanced solid tumor such as melanoma, head and neck, liver or kidney cancer. The CDR3 nucleotides read TGTGCCAGCAGCTTAGGGTTGCCGGGCACTGAAGCTTTCTTT. It is translated as CASSLGLPGTEAFF.